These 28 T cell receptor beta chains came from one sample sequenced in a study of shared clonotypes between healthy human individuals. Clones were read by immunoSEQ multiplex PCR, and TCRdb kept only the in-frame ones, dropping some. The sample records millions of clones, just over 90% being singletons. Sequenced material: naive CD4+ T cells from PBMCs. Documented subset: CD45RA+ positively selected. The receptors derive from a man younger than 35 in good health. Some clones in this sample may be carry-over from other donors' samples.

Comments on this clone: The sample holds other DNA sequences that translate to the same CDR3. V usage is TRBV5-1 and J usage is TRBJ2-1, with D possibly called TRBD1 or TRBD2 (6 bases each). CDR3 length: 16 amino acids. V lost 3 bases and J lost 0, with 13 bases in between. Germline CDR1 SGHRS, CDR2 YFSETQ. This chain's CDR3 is CASSWGARSSYNEQFF. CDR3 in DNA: TGCGCCAGCAGCTGGGGGGCTAGGAGCTCCTACAATGAGCAGTTCTTC. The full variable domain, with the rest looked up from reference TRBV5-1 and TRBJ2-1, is KAGVTQTPRYLIKTRGQQVTLSCSPISGHRSVSWYQQTPGQGLQFLFEYFSETQRNKGNFPGRFSGRQFSNSRSEMNVSTLELGDSALYLCASSWGARSSYNEQFFGPGTRLTVL.

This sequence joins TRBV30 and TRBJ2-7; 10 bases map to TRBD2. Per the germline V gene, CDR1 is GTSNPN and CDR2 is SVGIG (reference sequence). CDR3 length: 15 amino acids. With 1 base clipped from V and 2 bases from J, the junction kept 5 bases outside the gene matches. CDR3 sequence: CAWSASGLAPYEQYF. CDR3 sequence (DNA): TGTGCCTGGAGTGCATCGGGACTAGCGCCCTACGAGCAGTACTTC. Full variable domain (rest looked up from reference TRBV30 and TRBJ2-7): SQTIHQWPATLVQPVGSPLSLECTVEGTSNPNLYWYRQAAGRGLQLLFYSVGIGQISSEVPQNLSASRPQDRQFILSSKKLLLSDSGFYLCAWSASGLAPYEQYFGPGTRLTVT.

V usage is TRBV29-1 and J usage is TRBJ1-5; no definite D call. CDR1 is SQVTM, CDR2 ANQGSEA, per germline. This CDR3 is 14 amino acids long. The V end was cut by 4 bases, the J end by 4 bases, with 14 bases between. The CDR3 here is CSVVLGQGNQPQHF. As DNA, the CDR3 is TGCAGCGTTGTTTTGGGCCAAGGGAATCAGCCCCAGCATTTT.

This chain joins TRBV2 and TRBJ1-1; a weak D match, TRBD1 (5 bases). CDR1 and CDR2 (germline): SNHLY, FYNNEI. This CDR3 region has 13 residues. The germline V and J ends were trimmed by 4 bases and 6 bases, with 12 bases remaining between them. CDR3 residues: CASSAQGISEAFF. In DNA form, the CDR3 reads TGTGCCAGCAGTGCCCAGGGTATTTCTGAAGCTTTCTTT.

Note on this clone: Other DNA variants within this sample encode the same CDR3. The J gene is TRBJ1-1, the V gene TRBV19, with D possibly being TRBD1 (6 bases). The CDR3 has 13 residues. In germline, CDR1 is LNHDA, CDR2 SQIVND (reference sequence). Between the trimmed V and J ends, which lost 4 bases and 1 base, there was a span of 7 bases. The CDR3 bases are TGTGCCAGTAGTACCAGGGGGAACACTGAAGCTTTCTTT. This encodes CASSTRGNTEAFF.

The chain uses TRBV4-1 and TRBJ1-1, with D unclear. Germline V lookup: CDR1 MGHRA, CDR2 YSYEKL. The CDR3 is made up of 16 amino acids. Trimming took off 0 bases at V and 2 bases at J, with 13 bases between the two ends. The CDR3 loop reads CASSQDFVGFNTEAFF. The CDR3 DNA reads TGCGCCAGCAGCCAAGATTTTGTAGGGTTTAACACTGAAGCTTTCTTT.

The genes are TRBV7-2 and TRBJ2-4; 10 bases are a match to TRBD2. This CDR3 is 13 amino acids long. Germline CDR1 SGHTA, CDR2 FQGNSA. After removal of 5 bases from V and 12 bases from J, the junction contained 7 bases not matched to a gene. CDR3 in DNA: TGTGCCAGCAGCGGAAGCGGGAGGGCCTCTCAGTACTTC. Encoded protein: CASSGSGRASQYF.

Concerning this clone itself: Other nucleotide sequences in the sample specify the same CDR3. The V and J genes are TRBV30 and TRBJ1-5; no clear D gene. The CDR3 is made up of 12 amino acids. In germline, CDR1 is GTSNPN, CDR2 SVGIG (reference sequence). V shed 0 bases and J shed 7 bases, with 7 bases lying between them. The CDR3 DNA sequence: TGTGCCTGGAGTGTACTTGGGCAGCCCCAGCATTTT. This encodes CAWSVLGQPQHF.

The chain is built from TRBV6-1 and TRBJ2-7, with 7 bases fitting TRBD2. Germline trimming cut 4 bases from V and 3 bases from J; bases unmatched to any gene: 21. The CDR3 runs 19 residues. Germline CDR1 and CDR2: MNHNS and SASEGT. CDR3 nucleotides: TGTGCCAGCAGTGCGGTGGGGGGGAGAACCCGAGCGCCACACTACGAGCAGTACTTC. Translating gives CASSAVGGRTRAPHYEQYF.

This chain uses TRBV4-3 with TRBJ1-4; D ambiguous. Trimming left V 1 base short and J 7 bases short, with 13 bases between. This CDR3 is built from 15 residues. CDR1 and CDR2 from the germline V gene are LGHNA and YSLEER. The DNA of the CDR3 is TGCGCCAGCAGCCAAGCAGCGGGGTCCGGTGAAAAACTGTTTTTT. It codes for CASSQAAGSGEKLFF.

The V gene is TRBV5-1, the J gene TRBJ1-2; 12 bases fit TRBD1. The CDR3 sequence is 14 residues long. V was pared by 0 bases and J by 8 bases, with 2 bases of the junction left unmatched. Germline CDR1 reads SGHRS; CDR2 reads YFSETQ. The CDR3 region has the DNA TGCGCCAGCAGCTTGGTTGGGACAGGGGGCGGCTACACCTTC. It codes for CASSLVGTGGGYTF.

The DNA for the CDR3 is TGCGCCAGCAGCTTGCTAGCGGGAGCGCCCACCGGGGAGCTGTTTTTT. As protein: CASSLLAGAPTGELFF. The rearrangement joins TRBV5-1 to TRBJ2-2, with 10 nucleotides matching TRBD2. Unmatched junction bases numbered 4, after V lost 1 base and J lost 4 bases. The CDR3 is made up of 16 amino acids. Germline V CDR1 and CDR2: SGHRS, YFSETQ.

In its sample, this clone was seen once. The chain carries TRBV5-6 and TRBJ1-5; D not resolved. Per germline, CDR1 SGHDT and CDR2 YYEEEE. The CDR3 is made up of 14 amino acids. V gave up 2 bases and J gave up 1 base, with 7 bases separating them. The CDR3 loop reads CASSFGSSNQPQHF. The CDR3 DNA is TGTGCCAGCAGCTTCGGTAGCAGCAATCAGCCCCAGCATTTT.

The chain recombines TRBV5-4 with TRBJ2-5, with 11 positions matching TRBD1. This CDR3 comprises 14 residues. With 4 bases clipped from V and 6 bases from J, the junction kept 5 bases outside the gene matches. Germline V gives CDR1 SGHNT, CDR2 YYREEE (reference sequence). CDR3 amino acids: CASSAGQGGKTQYF. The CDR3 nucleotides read TGTGCCAGCAGCGCGGGACAGGGGGGAAAGACCCAGTACTTC.

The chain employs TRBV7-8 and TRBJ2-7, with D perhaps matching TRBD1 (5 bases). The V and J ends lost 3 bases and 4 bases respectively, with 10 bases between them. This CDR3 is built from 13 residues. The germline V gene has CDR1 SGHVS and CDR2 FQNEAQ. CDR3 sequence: CASSFPGKYEQYF. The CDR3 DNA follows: TGTGCCAGCAGCTTTCCAGGGAAGTACGAGCAGTACTTC.

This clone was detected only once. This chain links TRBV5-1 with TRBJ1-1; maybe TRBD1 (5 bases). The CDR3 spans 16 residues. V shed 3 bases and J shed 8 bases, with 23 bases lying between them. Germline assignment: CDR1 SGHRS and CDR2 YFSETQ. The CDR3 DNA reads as TGCGCCAGCAGCTCAGGGCATGCGACATCCTCGGGAGAAGCTTTCTTT. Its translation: CASSSGHATSSGEAFF. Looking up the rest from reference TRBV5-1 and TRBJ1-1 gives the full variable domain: KAGVTQTPRYLIKTRGQQVTLSCSPISGHRSVSWYQQTPGQGLQFLFEYFSETQRNKGNFPGRFSGRQFSNSRSEMNVSTLELGDSALYLCASSSGHATSSGEAFFGQGTRLTVV.

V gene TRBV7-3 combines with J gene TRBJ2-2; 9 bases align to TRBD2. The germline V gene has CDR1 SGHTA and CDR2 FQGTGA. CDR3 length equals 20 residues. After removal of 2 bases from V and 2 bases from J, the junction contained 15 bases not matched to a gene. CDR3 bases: TGTGCCAGCAGCTTATGGGCGGGAGGGCCATTCCGGAAAAACACCGGGGAGCTGTTTTTT. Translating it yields CASSLWAGGPFRKNTGELFF.

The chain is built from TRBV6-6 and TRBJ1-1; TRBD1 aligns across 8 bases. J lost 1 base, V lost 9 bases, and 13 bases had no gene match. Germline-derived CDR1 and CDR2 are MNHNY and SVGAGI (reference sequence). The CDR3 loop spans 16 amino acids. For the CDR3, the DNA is TGTGCCAGTAATTTCAACAAACAGGGGGGGAACACTGAAGCTTTCTTT. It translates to CASNFNKQGGNTEAFF.

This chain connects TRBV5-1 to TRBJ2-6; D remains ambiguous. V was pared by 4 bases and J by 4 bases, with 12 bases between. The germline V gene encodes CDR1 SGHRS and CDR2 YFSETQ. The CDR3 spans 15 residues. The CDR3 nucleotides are TGCGCCAGCAGCCAGGAAGGGCAAGGGGCCAACGTCCTGACTTTC. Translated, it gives CASSQEGQGANVLTF.

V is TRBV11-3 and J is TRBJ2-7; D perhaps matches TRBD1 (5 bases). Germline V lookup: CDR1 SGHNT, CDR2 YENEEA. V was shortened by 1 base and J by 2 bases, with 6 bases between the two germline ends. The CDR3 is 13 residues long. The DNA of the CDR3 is TGTGCCAGCAGCTTAGGACAGACCTACGAGCAGTACTTC. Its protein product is CASSLGQTYEQYF.

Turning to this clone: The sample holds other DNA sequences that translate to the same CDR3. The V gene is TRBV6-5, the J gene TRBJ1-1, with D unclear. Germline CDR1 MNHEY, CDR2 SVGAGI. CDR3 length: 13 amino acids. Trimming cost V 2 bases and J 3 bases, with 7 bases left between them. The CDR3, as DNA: TGTGCCAGCAGTTACCGGGCGGACACTGAAGCTTTCTTT. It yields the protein CASSYRADTEAFF.

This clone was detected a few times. The chain's CDR3 is CASSHGLAGAGTDTQYF. The CDR3 region has the DNA TGCGCCAGCAGCCATGGCCTAGCGGGAGCTGGCACAGATACGCAGTATTTT. The chain employs TRBV4-1 and TRBJ2-3; TRBD2 matches 10 bases. Trimming at V came to 3 bases and at J to 1 base, leaving 7 bases not matched to a gene. Germline values: CDR1 MGHRA, CDR2 YSYEKL. This CDR3 contains 17 residues.

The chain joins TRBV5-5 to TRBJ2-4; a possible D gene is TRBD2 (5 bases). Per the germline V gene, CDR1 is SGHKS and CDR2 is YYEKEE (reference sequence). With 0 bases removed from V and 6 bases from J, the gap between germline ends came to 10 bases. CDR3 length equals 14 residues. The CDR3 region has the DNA TGTGCCAGCAGCTTGGCGGGGTTGATAAACATTCAGTACTTC. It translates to CASSLAGLINIQYF.

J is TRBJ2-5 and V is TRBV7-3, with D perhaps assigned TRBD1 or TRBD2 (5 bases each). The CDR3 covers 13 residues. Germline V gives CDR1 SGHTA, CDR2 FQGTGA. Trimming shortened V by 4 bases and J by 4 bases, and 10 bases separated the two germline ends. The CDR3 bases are TGTGCCAGCAGCTCCGGGGCGGGAGAGACCCAGTACTTC. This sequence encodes CASSSGAGETQYF.

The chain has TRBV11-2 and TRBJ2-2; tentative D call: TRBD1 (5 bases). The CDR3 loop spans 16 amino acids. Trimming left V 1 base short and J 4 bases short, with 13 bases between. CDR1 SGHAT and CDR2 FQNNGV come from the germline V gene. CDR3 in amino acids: CASSLVYRMTTGELFF. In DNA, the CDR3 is TGTGCCAGCAGCTTAGTTTACAGGATGACCACCGGGGAGCTGTTTTTT.

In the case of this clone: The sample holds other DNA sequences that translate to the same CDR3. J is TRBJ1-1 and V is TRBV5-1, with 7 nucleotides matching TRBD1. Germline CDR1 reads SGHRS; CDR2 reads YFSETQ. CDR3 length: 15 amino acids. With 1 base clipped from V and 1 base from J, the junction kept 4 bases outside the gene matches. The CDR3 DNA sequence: TGCGCCAGCAGCTTGCGGACAGGACCGAACACTGAAGCTTTCTTT. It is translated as CASSLRTGPNTEAFF. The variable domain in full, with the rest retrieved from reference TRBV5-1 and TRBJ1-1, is KAGVTQTPRYLIKTRGQQVTLSCSPISGHRSVSWYQQTPGQGLQFLFEYFSETQRNKGNFPGRFSGRQFSNSRSEMNVSTLELGDSALYLCASSLRTGPNTEAFFGQGTRLTVV.

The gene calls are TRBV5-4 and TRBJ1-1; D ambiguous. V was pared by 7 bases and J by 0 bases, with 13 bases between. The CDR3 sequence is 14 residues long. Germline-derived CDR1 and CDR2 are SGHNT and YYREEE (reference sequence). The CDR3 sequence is CASPSPRMNTEAFF. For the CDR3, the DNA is TGTGCCAGCCCATCCCCTCGGATGAACACTGAAGCTTTCTTT.

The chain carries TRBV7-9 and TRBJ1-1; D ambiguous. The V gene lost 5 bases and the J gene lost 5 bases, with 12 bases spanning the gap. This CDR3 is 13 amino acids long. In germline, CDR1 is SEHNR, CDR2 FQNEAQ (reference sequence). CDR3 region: CASSIPEGTEAFF. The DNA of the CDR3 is TGTGCCAGCAGCATCCCAGAAGGTACTGAAGCTTTCTTT.